This paragraph reports one TCR beta chain. Its binding antigen is unknown. Base quality data are lacking; no much larger clone is found one base away. Other nucleotide sequences in the sample specify the same CDR3. The data derive from a study of shared clonotypes between healthy human individuals (TCRdb year 2020). Background on the whole study: The cohort comprised a couple of women and three men aged 18 to 49 years. For each donor, CD4 naive and CD4 memory were each run on three plates, CD8 naive on two plates, and CD8 memory on one plate. The study deeply sequenced blood TCR repertoires of about 5 healthy adults to estimate repertoire size and the extent of clonotype sharing between individuals. To increase sequencing depth and limit assay-specific biases, different laboratories used diverse techniques to prepare libraries and sequence TCR repertoires. Each donor's leukapheresis produced roughly between roughly 0.85 and 9.5 billion PBMCs. Findings and caveats that apply to the study as a whole: Rarefaction of sorted-subset datasets indicated incomplete sequencing despite the large sequencing depth. Compared with non-shared clonotypes, clonotypes shared by all four sorted-subset donors had higher generation probabilities. Pairwise subsampling indicated that sequencing depth was expected to affect the degree of clonotype sharing among donors. About 5% of naive CD4, approximately 3.7% of naive CD8, 2.3% of memory CD4, and approximately 0.39% of memory CD8 clonotypes were shared across several donors. Because the study included only a small number of donors, the genetic and exposure-history diversity represented was limited. Larger estimated clonotype richness was generally found for naive subsets than for memory subsets. Sampling was limited to blood, and TCR repertoires in tissue likely differ from TCR repertoires in blood.

The donors were healthy, HIV-negative adults with no recently reported acute infections or vaccinations. Only Caucasian adults living in Nashville, Tennessee, USA were represented among the donors. Magnetic negative selection was used to enrich CD4+ T cells, after which naive cells were positively selected on CD45RA and the negative fraction became the memory subset. Blood was collected by leukapheresis, and PBMCs were isolated by Ficoll-Histopaque density gradient centrifugation and then cryopreserved in liquid nitrogen vapor phase. Purity and quantity of every magnetically sorted T cell population were checked by analytical flow cytometry. Genomic DNA was isolated from each sorted fraction and quantified by UV absorbance on a Nanodrop 2000c. For CDR1 and CDR2, the germline V gene lists KGHSH and LQKENI. From the cysteine through the phenylalanine, the CDR3 covers 13 amino acids. Only the CDR3 DNA stays, 39 bases, in frame from base 1. The trim is 3 bases for V and 4 bases for J, with a gap of 7 bases between the germline ends.

Using the deep immunoSEQ assay, TCR CDR3 regions were amplified from genomic DNA by multiplex PCR. Extracted genomic DNA from each cell subset was distributed evenly across all wells of several immunoSEQ 96-well plates, and each plate was treated as a replicate. For sorted subsets, each replicate PCR was loaded with 150 to 250 ng genomic DNA, equivalent to 30,000 or so T cell genomes. Purified libraries were measured with a Qubit 3.0 fluorometer, size-checked on a Bioanalyzer 2100, and measured again with the KAPA Library Quantification kit. Each immunoSEQ 96-well plate was sequenced on its own single-read 150-cycle Illumina NextSeq 550 flow cell. Regarding the original processing steps: Because only junctional sequences without quality scores were contained in the immunoSEQ output, filtering matching that applied to full-length reads could not be performed. To assign V/J genes and CDR3, sequences were annotated using PyIR, a Python wrapper for IgBLAST v1.9, with IMGT germline references. Reads were filtered out if the reads had weak V/J assignments (E-value above 1e-6), no CDR3, stop codons, out-of-frame junctions, or ambiguous translated residues. A V3J clonotype was defined by an identical inferred V gene, J gene, and CDR3 amino acid sequence. To compute the percentage overlap between repertoires, the number of shared unique clonotypes was divided by the size of the smaller repertoire. Repertoire richness was assessed with RTK rarefaction, the Chao1 estimator, and Recon v2.1 estimates of unobserved clonotypes. Generation probabilities for all TCRbeta clonotypes obtained by the gDNA method from a handful of donors were computed using OLGA. TCRdb holds this immuneACCESS table with in-frame rearrangements only. Some clones are missing; in checked studies, unresolved V genes explain under half, and the rest has no known cause. From that table come the V and J calls and clone size; the DNA was used to work out D and trimming. For this sample the table gives 1,400,000 or so clones, of which approximately 98.5% were detected only once. The ten largest clonotypes hold roughly 0.36% of the sample.

The rearrangement joined TRBV18 to TRBJ1-5, with the identity of the D gene unclear. Sequenced input: naive CD4+ T cells sorted from blood. Interpreted using the paper, the cell subset or site label stands for: CD45RA+ positively selected. The origin of this receptor is a man younger than 45 in good health. The DNA sequence is as follows: TGTGCCAGCTCACCTAAGGATAATCAGCCCCAGCATTTT. Translated, it gives CASSPKDNQPQHF.